Listed below are T cell receptor beta chains from one sample, sequenced in a study of cytomegalovirus exposure and HLA in healthy donors. Data came from immunoSEQ multiplex PCR; TCRdb stores just in-frame clones and leaves some out. The table includes some 120,000 clones, more than 9% detected once. Material: PBMCs. These receptor sequences come from a young woman in good health and CMV-seropositive. The CDR3 runs from the conserved cysteine through the conserved F or W. The order of the fields is V gene, D gene, clone size, J gene, CDR3 DNA, CDR3 protein. The D gene is left open where the match is weak. Not all rows give a size; the values are once, few, many and, for expanded clones, a class.

TRBV28	NA	NA	TRBJ2-3	TGTGCCAGCAGCTTCCCCCTAACAGATACGCAGTATTTT	CASSFPLTDTQYF
TRBV29-1	NA	NA	TRBJ1-1	TGCAGCGTTGAAGTATTGGCAGGGAACACTGAAGCTTTCTTT	CSVEVLAGNTEAFF
TRBV21-1	NA	NA	TRBJ1-1	TGTGCCAGCAGCAAAGCGGGACAGGTCATGAACACTGAAGCTTTCTTT	CASSKAGQVMNTEAFF
TRBV18	NA	NA	TRBJ2-1	TGTGCCAGCTCACCACCGAACAGGGTGGACTACAATGAGCAGTTCTTC	CASSPPNRVDYNEQFF
TRBV7-2	NA	NA	TRBJ2-5	TGTGCCAGCAGCCGACCGGCTAGTTTACAAGAGACCCAGTACTTC	CASSRPASLQETQYF
TRBV14	NA	NA	TRBJ2-1	TGTGCCAGCAGCTTTTTAGGAGCGACCCCCGAGCAGTTCTTC	CASSFLGATPEQFF
TRBV5-1	NA	NA	TRBJ2-2	TGCGCCAGCAGTGGCGGCGCGAACACCGGGGAGCTGTTTTTT	CASSGGANTGELFF
TRBV2	NA	few	TRBJ2-7	TGTGCCAGCGACGACTTAGAAGTACTAGGTCAGAACGAGCAGTACTTC	CASDDLEVLGQNEQYF
TRBV6-1	NA	few	TRBJ1-1	TGTGCCAGCTCCGCGACAGTGAACACTGAAGCTTTCTTT	CASSATVNTEAFF
TRBV19	NA	few	TRBJ2-1	TGTGCCAGTCAAGGGGCAGTGAAGGACAATGAGCAGTTCTTC	CASQGAVKDNEQFF
TRBV30	NA	NA	TRBJ1-1	TGTGCCTGGAGTTCGACGGGGTTTAACACTGAAGCTTTCTTT	CAWSSTGFNTEAFF
TRBV7-8	NA	few	TRBJ1-5	TGTGCCAGCAGCCCCGGGGGAGCGGGCAATCAGCCCCAGCATTTT	CASSPGGAGNQPQHF
TRBV5-1	TRBD2	few	TRBJ2-5	TGCGCCAGCAACGAACTAGCGGGAGAATTGGGAGAGCAGTACTTC	CASNELAGELGEQYF
TRBV2	TRBD1	NA	TRBJ2-7	TGTGCCAGCGTAAAGGGACAGGGGGCCTACGAGCAGTACTTC	CASVKGQGAYEQYF
TRBV30	TRBD2	NA	TRBJ2-7	TGTGCCTGGAGCCCTCTAGCGGGCACCTACGAGCAGTACTTC	CAWSPLAGTYEQYF
TRBV7-9	TRBD1	NA	TRBJ1-1	TGTGCCAGCAGCTCCGTGACAGGGGCTGGCACTGAAGCTTTCTTT	CASSSVTGAGTEAFF
TRBV30	NA	few	TRBJ1-1	TGTGCCTCCGGGCGGTTGGAGGTGAGCACTGAAGCTTTCTTT	CASGRLEVSTEAFF
TRBV5-1	NA	NA	TRBJ2-2	TGCGCCAGCAGCTTGGGACAGAACACCGGGGAGCTGTTTTTT	CASSLGQNTGELFF
TRBV4-1	NA	NA	TRBJ2-1	TGCGCCAGCAGCCAAGGAGGGCCGGGAACGGTCAATGAGCAGTTCTTC	CASSQGGPGTVNEQFF
TRBV28	TRBD2	few	TRBJ2-1	TGTGCCAGCAGTCTCCAAATAGTCCGGACTAGTGGTAATGAGCAGTTCTTC	CASSLQIVRTSGNEQFF
TRBV28	NA	few	TRBJ1-1	TGTGCCAGCAGGGGCGTAGGGGACACTGAAGCTTTCTTT	CASRGVGDTEAFF
TRBV30	TRBD1	few	TRBJ1-4	TGTGCCTGGAGTACAGGGGGTAATGAAAAACTGTTTTTT	CAWSTGGNEKLFF
TRBV28	NA	few	TRBJ1-2	TGTGCCAGCGGGAGGGGGGGCGGAGGGGACTATGGCTACACCTTC	CASGRGGGGDYGYTF
TRBV6-5	TRBD1	few	TRBJ1-2	TGTGCCAGCAGTTACTCGACAGGGGAGGATGGCTACACCTTC	CASSYSTGEDGYTF
TRBV2	NA	NA	TRBJ2-2	TGTGCCAGCAGGAACCCGCCGAGCGGGGAGCTGTTTTTT	CASRNPPSGELFF
TRBV7-8	NA	NA	TRBJ2-2	TGTGCCAGCAGCTTAGACAACAGGGCGACTACCGGGGAGCTGTTTTTT	CASSLDNRATTGELFF
TRBV6-5	TRBD2	NA	TRBJ2-1	TGTGCCAGCAGGCCGGGGGGGGCGAGGCGTTATGAGCAGTTCTTC	CASRPGGARRYEQFF
TRBV5-1	NA	few	TRBJ2-7	TGCGCCAGTCATCCCTGGCCCGGGTCCTACGAGCAGTACTTC	CASHPWPGSYEQYF
TRBV5-1	NA	NA	TRBJ2-7	TGCGCCAGCAGCTTGGGGTACAGGTACTACGAGCAGTACTTC	CASSLGYRYYEQYF
TRBV28	TRBD1	NA	TRBJ1-1	TGTGCCAGCAGTCGGGGACAGATGAACACTGAAGCTTTCTTT	CASSRGQMNTEAFF
TRBV18	NA	few	TRBJ1-1	TGTGCCAGCTCACCCCAGGGAACGAACACTGAAGCTTTCTTT	CASSPQGTNTEAFF
TRBV2	TRBD2	NA	TRBJ2-1	TGTGCCAGCAGATTTGGGACTAGCGGGAGCAATGAGCAGTTCTTC	CASRFGTSGSNEQFF
TRBV18	NA	NA	TRBJ2-1	TGTGCCAGCTCAAATGGAGGTGCCGAGCAGTTCTTC	CASSNGGAEQFF
TRBV18	NA	NA	TRBJ2-2	TGTGCCAGCTCCCCGCGGGCGGCAAACACCGGGGAGCTGTTTTTT	CASSPRAANTGELFF
TRBV11-2	NA	NA	TRBJ2-5	TGTGCCAGCAGCCCAGGGGTAATAGCGGAGACCCAGTACTTC	CASSPGVIAETQYF
TRBV27	NA	NA	TRBJ2-7	TGTGCCAGCAGTTTACGTAGCGGAGTGGAGCAGTACTTC	CASSLRSGVEQYF
TRBV19	NA	NA	TRBJ1-1	TGTGCCAGTAGTATCACTATGAACACTGAAGCTTTCTTT	CASSITMNTEAFF
TRBV6-1	NA	few	TRBJ1-2	TGTGCCAGCAGTGAAGGAGGAGAGTACTATGGCTACACCTTC	CASSEGGEYYGYTF
TRBV2	TRBD1	few	TRBJ2-1	TGTGCCAGCAGGATAGTCGGGACAGCTAGTAATGAGCAGTTCTTC	CASRIVGTASNEQFF
TRBV18	TRBD1	few	TRBJ1-3	TGTGCCAGCTCACCCTCCAGGGGGGTTTCTGGAAACACCATATATTTT	CASSPSRGVSGNTIYF
TRBV7-8	NA	NA	TRBJ2-1	TGTGCCAGCAGCTTTGGGACTGGAAGCTCCTACAATGAGCAGTTCTTC	CASSFGTGSSYNEQFF
TRBV19	TRBD1	few	TRBJ1-2	TGTGCCAGTAAGGGGACAGTCTATGGCTACACCTTC	CASKGTVYGYTF
TRBV2	NA	NA	TRBJ2-6	TGTGCCAGCAGTGAACAGGGGGGCTCTGGGGCCAACGTCCTGACTTTC	CASSEQGGSGANVLTF
TRBV5-6	NA	few	TRBJ2-7	TGTGCCAGCAGCTCCTACTACGAGCAGTACTTC	CASSSYYEQYF
TRBV19	TRBD1	few	TRBJ2-1	TGTGCCAGTAGCATGACAGGGTACAATGAGCAGTTCTTC	CASSMTGYNEQFF
TRBV7-9	NA	NA	TRBJ2-7	TGTGCCAGCCGCGGGACCGAGGCCGAGCAGTACTTC	CASRGTEAEQYF
TRBV19	NA	NA	TRBJ1-3	TGTGCCAGTAGAAGCGGCGGAGCTACGACTGGAAACACCATATATTTT	CASRSGGATTGNTIYF
TRBV7-2	TRBD1	NA	TRBJ2-7	TGTGCCAGCAGCTTGGGACAGGGTTACTACGAGCAGTACTTC	CASSLGQGYYEQYF
TRBV25-1	NA	NA	TRBJ1-1	TGTGCCAGCAGTGTTTCTCAGGACACTGAAGCTTTCTTT	CASSVSQDTEAFF
TRBV9	TRBD1	NA	TRBJ1-2	TGTGCCAGCAGCGTAGTAGACAGGGACTATGGCTACACCTTC	CASSVVDRDYGYTF
TRBV28	TRBD2	few	TRBJ2-7	TGTGCCAGCAGTTTCGGGACTAGCGGAACCTACGAGCAGTACTTC	CASSFGTSGTYEQYF
TRBV7-3	TRBD2	NA	TRBJ2-3	TGTGCCAGCAGCCAAGTAGCGGGGGAAAGCACAGATACGCAGTATTTT	CASSQVAGESTDTQYF
TRBV10-1	TRBD2	NA	TRBJ2-3	TGCGCCAGCGTTCGGGAGGCGGGACTAGCGGGAGTGGGCTCCAGGACAGATACGCAGTATTTT	CASVREAGLAGVGSRTDTQYF
TRBV4-2	NA	NA	TRBJ2-5	TGTGCCAGCAGCCAAGTTGGTAGCGGTGAGACCCAGTACTTC	CASSQVGSGETQYF
TRBV29-1	NA	few	TRBJ2-4	TGCAGCGTGCAGAAAGATGGTGGCATTCAGTACTTC	CSVQKDGGIQYF
TRBV11-2	TRBD2	NA	TRBJ2-3	TGTGCCAGCAGCTTAAATAGCGGGAGTGCAGATACGCAGTATTTT	CASSLNSGSADTQYF
TRBV10-3	NA	few	TRBJ1-2	TGTGCCATCAGTGGTGAGGGTGCGGACTATGGCTACACCTTC	CAISGEGADYGYTF